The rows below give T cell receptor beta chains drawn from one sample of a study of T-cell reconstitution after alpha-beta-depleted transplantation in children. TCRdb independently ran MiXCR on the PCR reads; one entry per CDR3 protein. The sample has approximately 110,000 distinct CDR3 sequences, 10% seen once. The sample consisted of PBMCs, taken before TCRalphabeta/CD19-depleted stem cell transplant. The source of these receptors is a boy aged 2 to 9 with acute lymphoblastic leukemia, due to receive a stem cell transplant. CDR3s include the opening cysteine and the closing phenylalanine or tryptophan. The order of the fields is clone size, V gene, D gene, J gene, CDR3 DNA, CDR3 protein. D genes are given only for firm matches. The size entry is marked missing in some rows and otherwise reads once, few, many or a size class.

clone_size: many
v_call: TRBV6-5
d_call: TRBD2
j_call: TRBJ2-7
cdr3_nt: TGTGCCAGCAGTTACACCGGACTAGCGGGTGAGCAGTACTTC
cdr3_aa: CASSYTGLAGEQYF

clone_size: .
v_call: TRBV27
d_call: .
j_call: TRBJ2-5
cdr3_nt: TGTGCCAGCAGTATAGGGGCGGGGCGAGAGACCCAGTACTTC
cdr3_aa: CASSIGAGRETQYF

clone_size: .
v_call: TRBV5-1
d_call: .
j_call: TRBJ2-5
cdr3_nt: TGCGCCAGCAGACTAGAATATTTCCAAGAGACCCAGTACTTC
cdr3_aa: CASRLEYFQETQYF

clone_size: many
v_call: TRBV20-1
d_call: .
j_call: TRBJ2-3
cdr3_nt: TGCAGTGCTAGAGGTCGGGGGTGGGCAGATACGCAGTATTTT
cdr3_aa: CSARGRGWADTQYF

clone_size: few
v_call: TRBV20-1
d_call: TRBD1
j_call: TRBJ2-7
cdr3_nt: TGCAGTGCTGCTCCGGGACAGGGGTTCGAGCAGTACTTC
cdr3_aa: CSAAPGQGFEQYF

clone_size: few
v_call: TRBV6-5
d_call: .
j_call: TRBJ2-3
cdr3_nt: TGTGCCAGCAGTTACTCCCGCTCTCCAACAGATACGCAGTATTTT
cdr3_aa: CASSYSRSPTDTQYF

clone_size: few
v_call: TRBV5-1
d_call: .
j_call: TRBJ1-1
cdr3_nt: TGCGCCAGCAGCTTGTATCGGAGGACCAGCGAAGCTTTCTTT
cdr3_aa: CASSLYRRTSEAFF

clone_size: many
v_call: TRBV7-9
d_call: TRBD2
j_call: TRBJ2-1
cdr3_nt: TGTGCCAGCAGCCGGACTAGCGAGTACAATGAGCAGTTCTTC
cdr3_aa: CASSRTSEYNEQFF

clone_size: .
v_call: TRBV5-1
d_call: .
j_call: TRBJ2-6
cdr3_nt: TGCGCCAGCAGCTTGGGCCGGAGCGGTCGTTCTGGGGCCAACGTCCTGACTTTC
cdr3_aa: CASSLGRSGRSGANVLTF

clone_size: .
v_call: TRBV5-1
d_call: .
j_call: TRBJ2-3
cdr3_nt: TGCGCCAGCAGCTTGGCTGGTGTCATCACAGATACGCAGTATTTT
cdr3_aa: CASSLAGVITDTQYF

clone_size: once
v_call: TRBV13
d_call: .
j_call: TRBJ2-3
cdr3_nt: TGTGCCAGCAGCTTAGGGGGGCCACGGTCGGATACGCAGTATTTT
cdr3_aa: CASSLGGPRSDTQYF

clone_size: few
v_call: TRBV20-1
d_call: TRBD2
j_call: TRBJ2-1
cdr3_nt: TGCAGTGCTAGGGATACGATAGCGGGGACCTACAATGAGCAGTTCTTC
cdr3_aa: CSARDTIAGTYNEQFF

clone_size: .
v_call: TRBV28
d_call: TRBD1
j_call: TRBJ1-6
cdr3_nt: TGTGCCAGCAGCGGACAGGCGCCTTCACCCCTCCACTTT
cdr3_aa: CASSGQAPSPLHF

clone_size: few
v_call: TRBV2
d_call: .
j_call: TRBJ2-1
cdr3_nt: TGTGCCAGCAGTGAATGGGGGGCCGATGAGCAGTTCTTC
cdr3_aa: CASSEWGADEQFF

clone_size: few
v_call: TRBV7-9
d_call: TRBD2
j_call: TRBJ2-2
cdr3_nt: TGTGCCAGCAGCCCCCGACTAGCGGGAGATATCGGGGAGCTGTTTTTT
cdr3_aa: CASSPRLAGDIGELFF

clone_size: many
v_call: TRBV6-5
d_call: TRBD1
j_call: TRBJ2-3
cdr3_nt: TGTGCCAGCAGCATGACAGGGGCCGATACAGATACGCAGTATTTT
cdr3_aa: CASSMTGADTDTQYF

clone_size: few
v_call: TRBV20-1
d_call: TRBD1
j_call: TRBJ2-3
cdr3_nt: TGCAGTGCTAGTTGGGACAGAAGCACAGATACGCAGTATTTT
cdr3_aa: CSASWDRSTDTQYF

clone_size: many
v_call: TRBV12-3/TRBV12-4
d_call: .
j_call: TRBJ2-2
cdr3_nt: TGTGCCTCCCGGTGGAGGGCAAACACCGGGGAGCTGTTTTTT
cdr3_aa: CASRWRANTGELFF

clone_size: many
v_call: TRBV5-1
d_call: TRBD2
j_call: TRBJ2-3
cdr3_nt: TGCGCCAGCAGCCTCGCCTTAGCGGGAGGGGGCACAGATACGCAGTATTTT
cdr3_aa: CASSLALAGGGTDTQYF

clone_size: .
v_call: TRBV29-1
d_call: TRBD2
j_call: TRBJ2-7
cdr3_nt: TGCAGCGTTGAGAGCCGGGGAGGGACTTACGAGCAGTACTTC
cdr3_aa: CSVESRGGTYEQYF

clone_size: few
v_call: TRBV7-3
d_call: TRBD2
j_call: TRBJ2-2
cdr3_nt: TGTGCCAGCAGCCCCGGACTAGCGGGCTATATGACCGGGGAGCTGTTTTTT
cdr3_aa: CASSPGLAGYMTGELFF

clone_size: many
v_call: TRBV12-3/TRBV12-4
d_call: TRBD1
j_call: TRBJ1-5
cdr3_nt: TGTGCCAGCAGTTTAAGACAGGGGGCAGGGCAGCCCCAGCATTTT
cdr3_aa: CASSLRQGAGQPQHF

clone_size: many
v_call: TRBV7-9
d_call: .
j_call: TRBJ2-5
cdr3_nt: TGTGCCAGCAGCTTCTTGGGGATCCAAGAGACCCAGTACTTC
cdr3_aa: CASSFLGIQETQYF

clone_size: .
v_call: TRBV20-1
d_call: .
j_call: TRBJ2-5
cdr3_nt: TGCAGTGCTAGTGGACCCTCGGTAGAGACCCAGTACTTC
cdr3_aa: CSASGPSVETQYF

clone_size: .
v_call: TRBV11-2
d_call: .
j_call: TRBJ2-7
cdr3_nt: TGTGCCAGCAGCTTTTTAAGCGCCTACGAGCAGTACTTC
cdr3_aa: CASSFLSAYEQYF

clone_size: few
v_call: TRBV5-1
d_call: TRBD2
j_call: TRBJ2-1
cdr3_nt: TGCGCCAGCAGCTTGGGGACTAGCGGCAATGAGCAGTTCTTC
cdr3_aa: CASSLGTSGNEQFF

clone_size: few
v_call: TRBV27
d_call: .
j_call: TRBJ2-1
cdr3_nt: TGTGCCACCCGAGGGGGGGCTTCTTACAATGAGCAGTTCTTC
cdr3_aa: CATRGGASYNEQFF

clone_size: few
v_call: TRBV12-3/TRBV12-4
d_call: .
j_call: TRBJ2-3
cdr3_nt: TGTGCCAGCAGTTTATACGGGTTGACAGATACGCAGTATTTT
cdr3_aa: CASSLYGLTDTQYF

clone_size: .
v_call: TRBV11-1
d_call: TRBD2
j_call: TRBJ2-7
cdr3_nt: TGTGCCAGCAGCTCCCCCCCGACTAGCGGGAGGGCCTTTTCAACCTACGAGCAGTACTTC
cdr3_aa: CASSSPPTSGRAFSTYEQYF

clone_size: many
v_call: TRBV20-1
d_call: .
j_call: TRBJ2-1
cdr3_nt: TGCAGTGCTAGAGATTTGGTGAGTTCCTACAATGAGCAGTTCTTC
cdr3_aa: CSARDLVSSYNEQFF

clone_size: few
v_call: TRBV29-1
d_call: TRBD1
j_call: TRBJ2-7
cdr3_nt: TGCAGCGTTGCCACTGGGACAGGGGGTTTGTACGAGCAGTACTTC
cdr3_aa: CSVATGTGGLYEQYF

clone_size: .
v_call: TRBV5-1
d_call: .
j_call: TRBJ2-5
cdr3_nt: TGCGCCAGCAACAAACTCGAGGGGGAGACCCAGTACTTC
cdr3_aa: CASNKLEGETQYF

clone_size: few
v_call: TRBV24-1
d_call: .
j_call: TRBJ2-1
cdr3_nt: TGTGCCACCAGTGATGCGAAGCCTACTAATCGGGATGAGCAGTTCTTC
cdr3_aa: CATSDAKPTNRDEQFF

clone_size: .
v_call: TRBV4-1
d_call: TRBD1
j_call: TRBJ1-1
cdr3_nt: TGCGCCAGCAGCCAAGATGGTGTGAGACAGGGGTTGTCTCCTGAAGCTTTCTTT
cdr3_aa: CASSQDGVRQGLSPEAFF

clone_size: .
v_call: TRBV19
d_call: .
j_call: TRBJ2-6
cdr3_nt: TGTGCCAGTATAGGGGGGTTCGGCAGCTCTGGGGCCAACGTCCTGACTTTC
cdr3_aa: CASIGGFGSSGANVLTF

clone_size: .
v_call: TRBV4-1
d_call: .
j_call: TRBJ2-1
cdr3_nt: TGCGCCAGCAGCCAACCCGGATCCTACAATGAGCAGTTCTTC
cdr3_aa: CASSQPGSYNEQFF

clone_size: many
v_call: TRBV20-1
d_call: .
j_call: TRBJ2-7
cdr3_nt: TGCAGTGGTCGGAAGGGGAGTTCCGCCGAGCAGTACTTC
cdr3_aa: CSGRKGSSAEQYF

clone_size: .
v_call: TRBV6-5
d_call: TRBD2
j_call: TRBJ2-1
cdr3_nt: TGTGCCAGCAGTTACGGGGGGGTGGGAGCGCGCACCTACAATGAGCAGTTCTTC
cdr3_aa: CASSYGGVGARTYNEQFF

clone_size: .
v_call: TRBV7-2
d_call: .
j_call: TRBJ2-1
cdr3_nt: TGTGCCAGCTCTGGTTTCTACAATGAGCAGTTCTTC
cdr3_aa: CASSGFYNEQFF

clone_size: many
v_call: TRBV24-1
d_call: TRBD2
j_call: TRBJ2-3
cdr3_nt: TGTGCCACCAGTGACCCTTTAGCGGGAGAAACAGATACGCAGTATTTT
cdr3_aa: CATSDPLAGETDTQYF

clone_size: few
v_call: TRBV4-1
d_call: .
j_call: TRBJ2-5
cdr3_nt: TGCGCCAGCAGCCAAGGTATTTCCGACCAAGAGACCCAGTACTTC
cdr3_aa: CASSQGISDQETQYF

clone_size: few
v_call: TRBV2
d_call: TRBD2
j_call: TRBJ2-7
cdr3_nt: TGTGCCAGCACTAGCGGGACGTACGAGCAGTACTTC
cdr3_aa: CASTSGTYEQYF

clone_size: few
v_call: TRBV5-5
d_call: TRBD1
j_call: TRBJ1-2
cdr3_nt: TGTGCCAGCAGCTCATGGACAGGGAATAACTATGGCTACACCTTC
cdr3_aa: CASSSWTGNNYGYTF

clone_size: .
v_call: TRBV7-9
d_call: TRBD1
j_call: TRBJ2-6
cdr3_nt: TGTGCCAGCAGCTTAGACAGGGGTTCTGGGGCCAACGTCCTGACTTTC
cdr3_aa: CASSLDRGSGANVLTF

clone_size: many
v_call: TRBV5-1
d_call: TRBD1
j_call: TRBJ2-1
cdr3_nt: TGCGCCAGCAGCTTGTTTCATTGGGACAGGGTTAACAATGAGCAGTTCTTC
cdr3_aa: CASSLFHWDRVNNEQFF

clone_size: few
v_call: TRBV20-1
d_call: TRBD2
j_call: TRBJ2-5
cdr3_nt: TGCAGTGCGCTGACTAGCGGTAACCAGTACTTC
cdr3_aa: CSALTSGNQYF

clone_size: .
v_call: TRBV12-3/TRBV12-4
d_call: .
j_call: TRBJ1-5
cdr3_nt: TGTGCCAGCCAAACAGGGCTTAATCAGCCCCAGCATTTT
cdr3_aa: CASQTGLNQPQHF

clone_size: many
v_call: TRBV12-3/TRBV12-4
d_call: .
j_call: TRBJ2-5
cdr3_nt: TGTGCCAGCAGACCCCTCGACCGGCTAATAGGCCAAGAGACCCAGTACTTC
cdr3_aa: CASRPLDRLIGQETQYF

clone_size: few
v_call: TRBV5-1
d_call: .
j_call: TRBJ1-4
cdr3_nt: TGCGCCAGCAGCTTGGGGGGGGATGATGAAAAACTGTTTTTT
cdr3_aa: CASSLGGDDEKLFF

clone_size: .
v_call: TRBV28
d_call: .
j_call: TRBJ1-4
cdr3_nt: TGTGCCAGCAGTTTTGGGGATGCAACTAATGAAAAACTGTTTTTT
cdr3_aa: CASSFGDATNEKLFF

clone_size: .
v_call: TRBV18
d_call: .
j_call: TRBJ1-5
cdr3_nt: TGTGCCAGCACAAAAGGACAAAATCAGCCCCAGCATTTT
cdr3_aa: CASTKGQNQPQHF

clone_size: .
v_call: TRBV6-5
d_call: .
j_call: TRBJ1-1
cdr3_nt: TGTGCCAGCAGTTGGAAGGCCTTTATGAACACTGAAGCTTTCTTT
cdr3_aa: CASSWKAFMNTEAFF

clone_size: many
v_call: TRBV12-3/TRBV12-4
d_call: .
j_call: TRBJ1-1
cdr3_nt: TGTGCCAGCAGTTCACAGGGAAACACTGAAGCTTTCTTT
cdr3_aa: CASSSQGNTEAFF

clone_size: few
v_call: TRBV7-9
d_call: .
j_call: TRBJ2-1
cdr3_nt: TGTGCCAGCAGCTTAGCGGGAGGTATCTCCTACAATGAGCAGTTCTTC
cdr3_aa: CASSLAGGISYNEQFF

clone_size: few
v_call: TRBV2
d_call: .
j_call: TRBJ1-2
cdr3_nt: TGTGCCAGCAGTGACGGGCGGCCCCCTAACTATGGCTACACCTTC
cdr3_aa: CASSDGRPPNYGYTF

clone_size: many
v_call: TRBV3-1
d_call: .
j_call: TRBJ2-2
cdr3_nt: TGTGCCAGCAGCCGTCTTGGTAGCAGTAACACCGGGGAGCTGTTTTTT
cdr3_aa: CASSRLGSSNTGELFF

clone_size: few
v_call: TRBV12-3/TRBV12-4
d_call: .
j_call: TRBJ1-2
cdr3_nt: TGTGCCAGCAGTTTGACAACGGACGTCTCCGAGGGCTACACCTTC
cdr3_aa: CASSLTTDVSEGYTF